A selection of T cell receptor beta chains follows, all from one sample in a study of T cell repertoires in cytomegalovirus infection. One entry per CDR3 protein results from TCRdb running MiXCR on the reads. The repertoire holds more than 40,000 distinct CDR3 sequences, with about a fifth as singletons. These receptors' antigens are unknown. This specimen was CD8+ T cells from cultured PBMCs, taken from culture after CMV antigen stimulation. The receptors stem from a human donor in good health (CMV status not recorded). Some clones in this sample may be carry-over from other donors' samples. Both conserved end residues are part of each CDR3. Each record gives: V gene, CDR3 protein.

>TRBV7-2
CASSLVGVGMGDTDTQYF
>TRBV7-2
CASSLAQRTGGGYTF
>TRBV27
CASSLSQRNTQYF
>TRBV7-2
CASSLGGLGNTIYF
>TRBV28
CASSLYGTSGNNEQFF
>TRBV10-3
CAISESLRDYLNEQYF
>TRBV7-2
CASRVAAFPTYEQYF
>TRBV6-5
CASSYWGTGGEKDGYTF
>TRBV29-1
CSVMGQGISYEQYF
>TRBV5-1
CASSPSEVTAGIQYF
>TRBV7-2
CASSRTGLEGTEAFF
>TRBV4-1
CASSRGGQGARNEQFF
>TRBV6-1
CASRPVAGGNTGELFF
>TRBV18
CASSPGTAPEDMETQYF
>TRBV11-3
CASSLARDREQETQYF
>TRBV6-1
CASSESLAGVRETQYF
>TRBV12-5
CASGFQGASTDTQYF
>TRBV7-6
CASSLAGFEWWNTEAFF
>TRBV5-4
CASSSKGWAYNEQFF
>TRBV13
CASSYGTGPYGYTF
>TRBV5-6
CASSYRGASHTEAFF
>TRBV6-5
CASSYYGGAETQYF
>TRBV19
CASSLGPGGYEQYF
>TRBV7-9
CASSKGIDRLGDTQYF
>TRBV15
CATSRAREWDEQYF
>TRBV23-1
CAWGGVHYGYTF
>TRBV7-9
CASSLADKFYSYNEQFF
>TRBV7-3
CASRSTAPPNYEQYF
>TRBV27
CASSLSGGSTEAFF
>TRBV7-8
CASSSAGGYNEQFF
>TRBV7-8
CASSLKGEGREQYF
>TRBV11-2
CASSLDWGDEQFF
>TRBV25-1
CASNRGRNEQFF